Listed here are 13 T cell receptor beta chains from one sample, sequenced in a study of blood T cell repertoires in COVID-19. Assay: immunoSEQ multiplex PCR; the TCRdb copy retains only in-frame clones and omits some. The table lists about 74,000 clones, around 88% of them singletons. The sequencing input was peripheral blood. The receptors stem from a woman of 80 years or more with acute or convalescent COVID-19.

The chain carries TRBV18 and TRBJ1-2, with 9 bases aligning to TRBD1. Germline V gives CDR1 KGHSH, CDR2 LQKENI. The CDR3 is 14 amino acids. Trimming at V came to 4 bases and at J to 6 bases, leaving 6 bases not matched to a gene. The CDR3 loop is CASSLSTGGDGYTF. CDR3 in DNA: TGTGCCAGCTCACTCTCCACAGGGGGCGATGGCTACACCTTC.

The chain links TRBV29-1 to TRBJ2-3, with a tentative D call TRBD2 (6 bases). CDR3 length equals 16 residues. The germline V gene has CDR1 SQVTM and CDR2 ANQGSEA. V was shortened by 0 bases and J by 8 bases, with 21 bases between the two germline ends. CDR3 coding DNA: TGCAGCGTTGAAGATCAAACCCTAGCGACTGGTGGTACGCAGTATTTT. This sequence encodes CSVEDQTLATGGTQYF.

The chain joins TRBV5-6 to TRBJ2-3; D might be TRBD2 (5 bases). Germline V gene sequence: CDR1 SGHDT, CDR2 YYEEEE. V lost 3 bases and J lost 1, with 12 bases in between. This CDR3 spans 15 amino acids. The CDR3 DNA sequence: TGTGCCAGCAGCTACTGGCACGGGGGCACAGATACGCAGTATTTT. This gives the protein CASSYWHGGTDTQYF.

The chain joins TRBV19 to TRBJ2-3; 7 bases are shared with TRBD2. Germline-derived CDR1 and CDR2 are LNHDA and SQIVND (reference sequence). J lost 1 base, V lost 3 bases, and 7 bases had no gene match. The CDR3 runs to 16 residues. The CDR3 protein is CASSIQIAGGTDTQYF. The CDR3 DNA follows: TGTGCCAGTAGTATCCAGATTGCGGGGGGCACAGATACGCAGTATTTT.

The V call is TRBV5-1, the J call TRBJ2-1; no reliable D call. In germline, CDR1 is SGHRS, CDR2 YFSETQ. V dropped 0 bases and J dropped 2 bases, with 12 bases sitting between them. This CDR3 comprises 16 residues. The DNA for the CDR3 is TGCGCCAGCAGCTTGGGAGGCACTTTCCCCTACAATGAGCAGTTCTTC. Translating it yields CASSLGGTFPYNEQFF. Based on the CDR3 plus reference TRBV5-1 and TRBJ2-1, the full variable domain is KAGVTQTPRYLIKTRGQQVTLSCSPISGHRSVSWYQQTPGQGLQFLFEYFSETQRNKGNFPGRFSGRQFSNSRSEMNVSTLELGDSALYLCASSLGGTFPYNEQFFGPGTRLTVL.

The chain uses TRBV2 and TRBJ2-1, with 7 bases identical to TRBD2. Trimming took 4 bases from V and 13 from J; bases not matched to a gene: 13. The germline V gene encodes CDR1 SNHLY and CDR2 FYNNEI. This CDR3 contains 14 residues. CDR3 DNA sequence: TGTGCCAGCAGTGGCCCCCGAGCGGGGAGCTTCCAGTTCTTC. Translating it yields CASSGPRAGSFQFF. The entire variable domain, with the rest obtained from reference TRBV2 and TRBJ2-1, is as follows: EPEVTQTPSHQVTQMGQEVILRCVPISNHLYFYWYRQILGQKVEFLVSFYNNEISEKSEIFDDQFSVERPDGSNFTLKIRSTKLEDSAMYFCASSGPRAGSFQFFGPGTRLTVL.

The gene calls are TRBV15 and TRBJ2-5; a possible D gene is TRBD2 (5 bases). Germline V CDR1 and CDR2: LNHNV, YYDKDF (reference sequence). CDR3 length: 15 residues. Trimming shortened V by 1 base and J by 1 base, and 10 bases separated the two germline ends. The CDR3 coding sequence is TGTGCCACCAGCAGAGGTGCGGGCAGCCAAGAGACCCAGTACTTC. The encoded protein is CATSRGAGSQETQYF.

A single count supports this clone. The chain carries TRBV6-2 or TRBV6-3 and TRBJ1-5; 10 bases map to TRBD1. The J segment lost 6 bases and the V segment lost 2 bases, leaving 16 bases of the junction unmatched. Germline V CDR1 and CDR2: MNHEY, SVGEGT. CDR3 length: 19 amino acids. The CDR3 loop is CASSYPAMSDRGLGQPQHF. The CDR3 nucleotides are TGTGCCAGCAGTTACCCCGCTATGTCCGACAGGGGGCTAGGTCAGCCCCAGCATTTT.

The rearrangement uses TRBV6-2 or TRBV6-3 and TRBJ2-1; the match to TRBD1 covers 7 bases. CDR3 length: 12 residues. After removal of 4 bases from V and 10 bases from J, the junction contained 4 bases not matched to a gene. CDR1 MNHEY and CDR2 SVGEGT come from the germline V gene. The CDR3 bases are TGTGCCAGCAGTTCCCAGGGGGAAGAGCAGTTCTTC. Its protein product is CASSSQGEEQFF.

This clone showed up just once. This sequence joins TRBV2 and TRBJ2-5; TRBD1 matches 11 bases. The CDR3 totals 16 residues. The germline V gene encodes CDR1 SNHLY and CDR2 FYNNEI. After removal of 6 bases from V and 1 base from J, the junction contained 7 bases not matched to a gene. In DNA, the CDR3 is TGTGCCAGCAGCCAGGACAGGGGGCGATCCCAAGAGACCCAGTACTTC. Translated, it gives CASSQDRGRSQETQYF.

This clone was recorded once. In DNA form, the CDR3 reads TGCAGCGTTGTGGGACAGGCCGATCAGCCCCAGCATTTT. It codes for CSVVGQADQPQHF. The chain joins TRBV29-1 to TRBJ1-5; TRBD1 matches 8 bases. Per the germline V gene, CDR1 is SQVTM and CDR2 is ANQGSEA. The CDR3 consists of 13 residues. Trimming at V came to 4 bases and at J to 5 bases, leaving 4 bases not matched to a gene.

This clone was observed a handful of times. The rearrangement uses TRBV19 and TRBJ1-2; 7 nucleotides match TRBD1. Per germline, CDR1 LNHDA and CDR2 SQIVND (reference sequence). The CDR3 extends over 14 amino acids. The trim removed 7 bases at V and 4 bases at J, leaving 9 bases unmatched. The CDR3 nucleotides read TGTGCCAGTAACCCCGGACAGGACGGCTATGGCTACACCTTC. Residues: CASNPGQDGYGYTF.

The chain couples TRBV6-2 or TRBV6-3 to TRBJ2-3; weak D call: TRBD1 (6 bases). Germline CDR1 and CDR2: MNHEY and SVGEGT. The CDR3 is made up of 15 amino acids. With 2 bases removed from V and 3 bases from J, the gap between germline ends came to 12 bases. The CDR3 is CASSYEGHRTDTQYF. The CDR3 region has the DNA TGTGCCAGCAGTTACGAGGGACATCGAACAGATACGCAGTATTTT.